This T cell receptor beta chain emerged from a study of cytomegalovirus exposure and HLA in healthy donors. These donors counted as nominally healthy when sampled, but unrecorded immune exposures were likely. Trimming took 6 bases from V and 2 from J, leaving 14 bases between them. Germline V gives CDR1 MNHEY, CDR2 SVGAGI. There are 14 residues in the CDR3. With 60 Vbeta and 13 Jbeta primers, the PCR was carried out. The table came from immunoSEQ multiplex PCR; TCRdb's copy has only in-frame clones and leaves some out. This sample has some 85,000 clones, with roughly 80% found just once. Regarding the study as a whole: Many donors shared some public TCRs, even though most TCR sequences were rare. Cytomegalovirus-associated TCR beta chains were listed, numbering 150 to 200. A missense variant in DCLRE1C was later tied to TCR beta V- and J-gene trimming.

In regard to this clone: The antigen is unknown.

Sample: PBMCs. The rearrangement joins TRBV6-5 to TRBJ2-7; D is possibly TRBD2 (5 bases). This receptor was obtained from a man aged 25 to 40 in good health and CMV-seronegative. CDR3 in DNA: TGTGCCAGCAGGAGCGGAGGTACGGCCTACGAGCAGTACTTC. Residues: CASRSGGTAYEQYF.